One and the same sample provided the 16 T cell receptor beta chains below, sequenced in a study of technical replicates of blood from a handful of donors. Sequencing was performed with immunoSEQ multiplex PCR; in TCRdb, only in-frame clones are kept and a portion is missing. The repertoire holds approximately 76,000 clones, about 91% seen once, with 0.25% in the top ten. Sequenced: T cells isolated from PBMCs. The receptors were gathered from a human donor in good health.

This chain connects TRBV11-3 to TRBJ2-7, with TRBD1 matching over 7 bases. The CDR3 sequence is 13 residues long. J gave up 4 bases and V 5 bases, and 5 bases lay outside the gene matches. In germline, CDR1 is SGHNT, CDR2 YENEEA. CDR3 residues: CASSTNRGYEQYF. The DNA of the CDR3 is TGTGCCAGCAGCACTAACAGGGGTTACGAGCAGTACTTC.

The chain is built from TRBV5-4 and TRBJ2-3, with TRBD2 as a possible D gene (5 bases). CDR1 SGHNT and CDR2 YYREEE come from the germline V gene (reference sequence). The CDR3 consists of 14 residues. V lost 4 bases to trimming and J lost 2 bases, with 11 bases between them. In DNA, the CDR3 is TGTGCCAGCAGCCCGGACTCTTTCACAGATACGCAGTATTTT. Translated: CASSPDSFTDTQYF.

The chain has TRBV29-1 and TRBJ1-2, with a tentative D call TRBD1 (6 bases). Deletions cut 6 bases from V and 4 bases from J, with 15 bases between. This CDR3 is 13 amino acids long. CDR1 and CDR2 (germline): SQVTM, ANQGSEA. CDR3 region: CSVGQSTGYGYTF. DNA of the CDR3: TGCAGCGTCGGACAGTCAACTGGCTATGGCTACACCTTC.

The chain has TRBV6-6 and TRBJ2-2, with D unresolved. V was trimmed by 7 bases and J by 2 bases, leaving 5 bases between them. CDR1 and CDR2 from the germline V gene are MNHNY and SVGAGI (reference sequence). The CDR3 is 12 amino acids. As DNA, the CDR3 is TGTGCCAGCACCATTAACACCGGGGAGCTGTTTTTT. Encoded protein: CASTINTGELFF.

In nucleotides, the CDR3 is TGTGCCAGCAGCCCGCAGACTAGCGGGGGGCTGGGGGAGCTGTTTTTT. Amino acid sequence: CASSPQTSGGLGELFF. The V gene is TRBV11-3, the J gene TRBJ2-2, with TRBD2 matching 13 bases. The CDR3 totals 16 residues. Trimming removed 5 bases from V and 8 bases from J; junction bases left unmatched: 8. CDR1 and CDR2 (germline): SGHNT, YENEEA. The complete variable domain, with remaining parts taken from reference TRBV11-3 and TRBJ2-2, reads EAGVVQSPRYKIIEKKQPVAFWCNPISGHNTLYWYLQNLGQGPELLIRYENEEAVDDSQLPKDRFSAERLKGVDSTLKIQPAELGDSAVYLCASSPQTSGGLGELFFGEGSRLTVL.

J is TRBJ1-1 and V is TRBV9, with D maybe TRBD1 (6 bases). Germline loops: CDR1 SGDLS, CDR2 YYNGEE. Deletions cut 3 bases from V and 1 base from J, with 13 bases between. There are 15 residues in the CDR3. CDR3 sequence (DNA): TGTGCCAGCAGCGCAGCCAGGGGAAGGAACACTGAAGCTTTCTTT. This gives the protein CASSAARGRNTEAFF.

This clone occurred a few times. V usage is TRBV11-2 and J usage is TRBJ1-1, with 9 bases matching TRBD1. The germline gives CDR1 SGHAT, CDR2 FQNNGV. V lost 4 bases to trimming and J lost 7 bases; unmatched junction nucleotides: 7. The CDR3 is made up of 14 amino acids. CDR3 protein: CASSSLKGQGEAFF. The DNA for the CDR3 is TGTGCCAGCAGCTCCCTCAAGGGACAGGGTGAAGCTTTCTTT.

The chain joins TRBV19 to TRBJ2-2; D unresolved. Trimming took 7 bases from V and 5 from J, leaving 14 bases between them. CDR1 and CDR2 (germline): LNHDA, SQIVND (reference sequence). The CDR3 consists of 14 residues. This CDR3 is CASTPETQTGELFF. The DNA for the CDR3 is TGTGCCAGTACCCCCGAGACTCAAACCGGGGAGCTGTTTTTT.

The genes are TRBV28 and TRBJ1-6, with 9 bases that match TRBD1. Germline lookup yields CDR1 MDHEN and CDR2 SYDVKM. The ends lost 5 bases at V and 7 bases at J; junction bases unmatched: 3. The CDR3 runs to 14 residues. The CDR3 spells CASSRQGGNSPLHF. The CDR3, as DNA: TGTGCCAGCAGTCGACAGGGGGGCAATTCACCCCTCCACTTT.

The chain recombines TRBV11-1 with TRBJ2-5; tentatively, D is TRBD2 (6 bases). There are 14 residues in the CDR3. The V end was cut by 5 bases, the J end by 4 bases, with 14 bases between. CDR1 and CDR2 from the germline V gene are SGHAT and FQDESV (reference sequence). CDR3 sequence: CASSPLARGETQYF. CDR3 DNA sequence: TGTGCCAGCAGCCCTCTAGCGCGGGGAGAGACCCAGTACTTC.

V usage is TRBV5-1 and J usage is TRBJ2-7; D remains unclear. CDR3 length: 14 amino acids. The germline V gene encodes CDR1 SGHRS and CDR2 YFSETQ. With 0 bases removed from V and 6 bases from J, the gap between germline ends came to 13 bases. CDR3 residues: CASSLAATPSEQYF. DNA for the CDR3: TGCGCCAGCAGCTTGGCCGCAACTCCGAGCGAGCAGTACTTC.

Written as DNA, the CDR3 is TGTGCCAGCAGTACTCAGGGGTTACGCAAAATCAGCAATCAGCCCCAGCATTTT. This gives the protein CASSTQGLRKISNQPQHF. The rearrangement uses TRBV2 and TRBJ1-5; weak D call: TRBD1 (6 bases). Trimming took 5 bases from V and 1 from J, leaving 21 bases between them. Looked up from germline, CDR1 is SNHLY and CDR2 is FYNNEI. CDR3 size: 18 residues.

This chain links TRBV4-1 with TRBJ2-5; possible D gene TRBD1, 5 bases. Germline V gives CDR1 MGHRA, CDR2 YSYEKL. Trimming shortened V by 2 bases and J by 2 bases, and 12 bases separated the two germline ends. This CDR3 contains 15 residues. The DNA for the CDR3 is TGCGCCAGCAGCCAAACTTGGACAACACAAGAGACCCAGTACTTC. Translation: CASSQTWTTQETQYF.

The rearrangement links TRBV6-5 to TRBJ1-2; D is unclear. From germline, CDR1 is MNHEY and CDR2 SVGAGI. The V gene lost 1 base and the J gene lost 5 bases, with 8 bases spanning the gap. This CDR3 is built from 13 residues. CDR3 in amino acids: CASSYLAEYGYTF. DNA of the CDR3: TGTGCCAGCAGTTACTTGGCGGAATATGGCTACACCTTC.

This clone was observed a single time. The CDR3 loop is CASSLGRESNQPQHF. The CDR3 DNA is TGTGCCAGCAGCTTAGGCAGGGAAAGCAATCAGCCCCAGCATTTT. The chain joins TRBV7-9 to TRBJ1-5, with D perhaps TRBD1 (5 bases). The CDR3 is 15 amino acids. Trimming took 1 base from V and 1 from J, leaving 8 bases between them. CDR1 and CDR2 from the germline V gene are SEHNR and FQNEAQ (reference sequence).

The chain links TRBV7-2 to TRBJ2-7; D is unclear. The CDR3 contains 15 residues. CDR1 is SGHTA, CDR2 FQGNSA, per germline. The V and J ends lost 2 bases and 2 bases respectively, with 13 bases between them. Here the CDR3 reads CASSLRRSGTYEQYF. The CDR3, as DNA: TGTGCCAGCAGCTTACGTCGATCAGGAACCTACGAGCAGTACTTC.